This TCR delta chain was obtained from a study of delta chains in infants with herpesvirus infections. General study points: Only the first time point after infection showed the public clonotype.

Germline V gene lookup returns CDR1 TSESDYY and CDR2 QEAYKQQN. Losses at the gene ends were 3 bases for V and 2 bases for J; bases not matched to a gene: 11. This CDR3 region has 17 residues. Judged by abundance, this clone is large. Its antigen is unidentified. TCR cDNA was made from PBMC RNA with gamma- and delta-chain-specific primers. TCRdb reanalysed the RT-PCR reads via CATT. The sample lists more than 2,000 delta-chain clones, about 40% seen once, with about 5% in the top ten. V gene TRAV38-2/DV8 combines with J gene TRDJ1; 9 bases line up with TRDD3. The clonotype comes from a human donor who was a Ugandan infant, either HIV-exposed or HIV-unexposed (not recorded which). The material sequenced was peripheral blood, taken at time point 4 of longitudinal follow-up. CDR3 coding DNA: TGTGCTTATAGGATCCGGACGGGTCTGGGGGATACCGATAAACTCATCTTT. Amino acid sequence: CAYRIRTGLGDTDKLIF.